This entry lists 6 T cell receptor beta chains sequenced from one sample in a study of metastatic and nonmetastatic thyroid tumors. The entire patient cohort was treatment-naive prior to thyroid surgery. TCRdb re-clonotyped the PCR reads via MiXCR. The sample lists around 30,000 clones; 20% to 30% were seen once. Sequencing used blood. The receptors here all came from a female donor with papillary thyroid cancer or a benign thyroid nodule (not recorded which). Some clones in this sample may be carry-over from other donors' samples.

This rearrangement joins TRBV27 to TRBJ2-7; 10 bases align to TRBD1. V dropped 8 bases and J dropped 9; count of bases not matched to a gene: 16. The CDR3 extends over 15 amino acids. Germline CDR1 is MNHEY and CDR2 is SMNVEV (reference sequence). CDR3 sequence (DNA): TGTGCCAGCGGTCCCCAGACAGGGGGCGAGGGGGGGCAGTACTTC. It yields the protein CASGPQTGGEGGQYF.

This clone was recorded at least ten times. The chain uses TRBV15 and TRBJ2-5; TRBD2 agrees at 8 bases. V lost 0 bases, J lost 0 bases, and 9 bases stayed unmatched. Germline V gene data show CDR1 as LNHNV and CDR2 as YYDKDF (reference sequence). The CDR3 loop spans 18 amino acids. CDR3 in amino acids: CATSREYGGRQYQETQYF. The DNA for the CDR3 is TGTGCCACCAGCAGAGAATATGGCGGGAGGCAATACCAAGAGACCCAGTACTTC. Complete variable domain (other parts from reference TRBV15 and TRBJ2-5): DAMVIQNPRYQVTQFGKPVTLSCSQTLNHNVMYWYQQKSSQAPKLLFHYYDKDFNNEADTPDNFQSRRPNTSFCFLDIRSPGLGDTAMYLCATSREYGGRQYQETQYFGPGTRLLVL.

This clone occurred many times. V usage is TRBV4-1 and J usage is TRBJ1-1; 9 positions match TRBD1. V shed 3 bases and J 4 bases; nucleotides not matched to a gene: 12. CDR1 is MGHRA and CDR2 is YSYEKL in the germline V gene. The CDR3 runs to 17 residues. The CDR3 DNA sequence: TGCGCCAGCAGCCAGGGACAGGGCACGATTTTTAGCACTGAAGCTTTCTTT. This gives the protein CASSQGQGTIFSTEAFF.

This clone is medium-sized within its sample. Germline and junction disagree at one end, which may indicate a read error. The chain uses TRBV6-1 and TRBJ2-7, with 8 bases that match TRBD2. The V gene's germline CDR1 is MNHNS and CDR2 SASEGT. This CDR3 region has 15 residues. CDR3 nucleotides: TGTGCCAGCAGGGGGTCAGCGGGAGTCTCCAACGAGCAGTACTTC. This encodes CASRGSAGVSNEQYF.

This clone was observed at least ten times. The chain is built from TRBV6-1 and TRBJ1-1; D not resolved. Trimming took 6 bases from V and 0 from J, leaving 5 bases between them. CDR3 length equals 12 residues. Germline CDR1 and CDR2: MNHNS and SASEGT. The CDR3 sequence is CASRRMNTEAFF. CDR3 DNA sequence: TGTGCCAGCAGGCGTATGAACACTGAAGCTTTCTTT.

The sample holds many counts of this clone. V and J are TRBV29-1 and TRBJ1-1; 9 bases line up with TRBD1. The CDR3 has 15 amino acids. Looked up from germline, CDR1 is SQVTM and CDR2 is ANQGSEA. The V and J ends lost 6 bases and 0 bases, in that order; junction bases with no gene match: 8. In nucleotides, the CDR3 is TGCAGCGTATCCGGGACAGGGTTACTGAACACTGAAGCTTTCTTT. This translates into CSVSGTGLLNTEAFF.